Each of the 9 T cell receptor beta chains below was sequenced from the same sample in a study of blood T cell repertoires in COVID-19. Assay used: immunoSEQ multiplex PCR; TCRdb lists only in-frame clones, some missing. Among 35,000 to 45,000 clones, around nine tenths were seen once, and the ten largest hold 2% to 2.5%. Specimen: peripheral blood. These TCRs come from a human donor in a cohort sampled during active COVID-19.

This clone was found a few times. J is TRBJ1-1 and V is TRBV5-5, with 8 bases lining up with TRBD1. V lost 4 bases, J lost 8 bases, and 4 bases stayed unmatched. This CDR3 spans 12 amino acids. Germline CDR1 is SGHKS and CDR2 is YYEKEE (reference sequence). CDR3 in DNA: TGTGCCAGCAGCCCGGACAGGGCCGAAGCTTTCTTT. Translated: CASSPDRAEAFF.

The gene calls are TRBV3-1 (or the pseudogene TRBV3-2) and TRBJ1-4; 8 bases are shared with TRBD1. Germline CDR1 reads LGHDT; CDR2 reads YNNKEL (reference sequence). V lost 0 bases to trimming and J lost 8 bases; unmatched junction nucleotides: 8. The CDR3 has 16 amino acids. The CDR3 DNA reads as TGTGCCAGCAGCCAAGATTGGCAGGGGGCGAGGGAAAAACTGTTTTTT. Translating it yields CASSQDWQGAREKLFF.

This CDR3 is CASSLQQGSGNTIYF. For the CDR3, the DNA is TGTGCCAGCAGCCTCCAACAGGGTAGTGGTAACACCATATATTTT. The V call is TRBV7-9, the J call TRBJ1-3; maybe TRBD1 (6 bases). The CDR3 is 15 amino acids. The germline V gene has CDR1 SEHNR and CDR2 FQNEAQ (reference sequence). The V end lost 5 bases, the J end lost 7 bases, and 18 bases lay between the germline ends.

The chain employs TRBV6-2 or TRBV6-3 and TRBJ2-1, with D possibly TRBD2 on 6 matching bases. Germline V CDR1 and CDR2: MNHEY, SVGEGT. The length of the CDR3 is 15 residues. Trimming removed 5 bases from V and 3 bases from J, with 14 bases in between. The CDR3 DNA follows: TGTGCCAGCAGTGCCCACCTTAGCGGCTACAATGAGCAGTTCTTC. Protein: CASSAHLSGYNEQFF.

This clone was seen a few times. The chain employs TRBV2 and TRBJ1-6; D is possibly TRBD1 (6 bases). The germline gives CDR1 SNHLY, CDR2 FYNNEI. The CDR3 runs to 14 residues. Trimming took off 10 bases at V and 6 bases at J, with 16 bases between the two ends. The CDR3 DNA sequence: TGTGCCAACGCTCAGGGGCCGGGTAATTCACCCCTCCACTTT. It is translated as CANAQGPGNSPLHF.

The rearrangement uses TRBV6-2 or TRBV6-3 and TRBJ2-3; D ambiguous. The CDR3 has 15 residues. V was shortened by 0 bases and J by 2 bases, with 9 bases between the two germline ends. Germline lookup yields CDR1 MNHEY and CDR2 SVGEGT. Here the CDR3 reads CASSYSERNTDTQYF. The CDR3 region has the DNA TGTGCCAGCAGTTACTCGGAGAGGAACACAGATACGCAGTATTTT.

The rearrangement links TRBV29-1 to TRBJ2-5, with TRBD1 matching 12 bases. This CDR3 contains 15 residues. V shed 7 bases and J 4 bases; nucleotides not matched to a gene: 10. Germline V gene sequence: CDR1 SQVTM, CDR2 ANQGSEA. CDR3: CSASGGTGGGETQYF. The CDR3 DNA reads as TGCAGCGCCTCCGGAGGGACAGGGGGCGGAGAGACCCAGTACTTC.

The chain links TRBV5-1 to TRBJ2-3; TRBD2 matches at 9 bases. J lost 4 bases, V lost 0 bases, and 15 bases had no gene match. Germline V CDR1 and CDR2: SGHRS, YFSETQ. This CDR3 comprises 19 residues. The CDR3 DNA follows: TGCGCCAGCAGCTTGGCATCAAGCGGGGGGCCGGCGGGAGCAGATACGCAGTATTTT. Translation gives CASSLASSGGPAGADTQYF.

The genes are TRBV30 and TRBJ2-3; D is perhaps TRBD1 (6 bases). Trimming took 3 bases from V and 9 from J, leaving 13 bases between them. Looked up from germline, CDR1 is GTSNPN and CDR2 is SVGIG (reference sequence). The CDR3 spans 12 residues. CDR3 in amino acids: CAWREGTPTQYF. Written as DNA, the CDR3 is TGTGCCTGGAGAGAAGGGACACCCACGCAGTATTTT.